The 4 T cell receptor beta chains in this list originate from one sample, sequenced in a study of blood T cell repertoires in COVID-19. This table comes from immunoSEQ multiplex PCR, and its TCRdb copy is limited to in-frame clones, with some not included. The sample lists about 64,000 clones, approximately 90% seen once, with around a tenth in the top ten. The sample consisted of PBMCs or T cells enriched from blood (not recorded which). Receptors were obtained from a woman aged 35 to 49 who had recovered from COVID-19.

This sequence joins TRBV7-8 and TRBJ1-4; 8 nucleotides agree with TRBD1. The junction had 9 bases not matched to a gene; V was cut back by 3 bases and J by 0 bases. The CDR3 is made up of 18 amino acids. Germline CDR1 SGHVS, CDR2 FQNEAQ. This CDR3 is CASSFHRDRSTTNEKLFF. CDR3 nucleotide sequence: TGTGCCAGCAGCTTCCACCGGGACAGGTCCACAACTAATGAAAAACTGTTTTTT.

The rearrangement joins TRBV10-2 to TRBJ1-2; TRBD1 aligns across 10 bases. V was clipped by 8 bases and J by 2 bases; unmatched bases: 8. Germline assignment: CDR1 WSHSY and CDR2 SAAADI. This CDR3 comprises 15 residues. The CDR3 DNA reads as TGCGCCAGCGGGGACAGGGGAAATTTGAACTATGGCTACACCTTC. Translating it yields CASGDRGNLNYGYTF.

The chain couples TRBV19 to TRBJ2-3; 8 positions agree with TRBD1. The trim removed 7 bases at V and 3 bases at J, leaving 9 bases unmatched. CDR3 length: 15 amino acids. The V gene's germline CDR1 is LNHDA and CDR2 SQIVND (reference sequence). The CDR3 spells CASTDRGLATDTQYF. CDR3 nucleotide sequence: TGTGCCAGTACCGACAGGGGATTGGCAACAGATACGCAGTATTTT.

The CDR3 DNA reads TGTGCCAGCAGCGTAGGAGTTTCGGGGAACACTGAAGCTTTCTTT. Amino acid sequence: CASSVGVSGNTEAFF. The genes are TRBV9 and TRBJ1-1, with D unresolved. Trimming stripped 0 bases from V and 1 base from J, with 10 bases between. This CDR3 is built from 15 residues. Germline CDR1 SGDLS, CDR2 YYNGEE.